This entry lists 9 T cell receptor beta chains sequenced from one sample in a study of T cell repertoires in cytomegalovirus infection. Antigens for these TCRs are unknown. Via MiXCR, TCRdb re-called the reads, giving one row per CDR3 protein. This sample yields 600,000 to 700,000 distinct CDR3 sequences, of which 30% to 40% are seen a single time; roughly 20% belongs to the top ten. Source: cultured PBMCs, taken from culture after CMV antigen stimulation. These receptor sequences come from a human donor in good health (CMV status not recorded). Some clones in this sample may be carry-over from other donors' samples.

This clonotype was recorded at least ten times. V gene TRBV7-2 combines with J gene TRBJ2-2; weak D call: TRBD1 (5 bases). Per the germline V gene, CDR1 is SGHTA and CDR2 is FQGNSA. The CDR3 totals 16 residues. Trimming left V 2 bases short and J 2 bases short, with 12 bases between. The CDR3 DNA reads TGTGCCAGCAGCTTAAACTCAGGGTCTAACACCGGGGAGCTGTTTTTT. Its protein product is CASSLNSGSNTGELFF.

This clonotype was seen many times. The genes are TRBV7-2 and TRBJ1-2; no clear D. V was pared by 4 bases and J by 0 bases, with 15 bases between. Germline values: CDR1 SGHTA, CDR2 FQGNSA. The CDR3 covers 16 residues. CDR3: CASSSQSGNANYGYTF. Written as DNA, the CDR3 is TGTGCCAGCAGCTCCCAGTCGGGGAATGCTAACTATGGCTACACCTTC.

The chain uses TRBV4-2 and TRBJ2-3; no clear D gene. There are 16 residues in the CDR3. The germline CDR1 and CDR2 sequences are LGHNA and YNFKEQ. V gave up 1 base and J gave up 3 bases, with 14 bases separating them. CDR3 DNA: TGTGCCAGCAGCCAAGGAAACTCACAGCAGACAGATACGCAGTATTTT. This codes for CASSQGNSQQTDTQYF.

The chain combines TRBV20-1 with TRBJ2-1; D remains unclear. Germline CDR1 reads DFQATT; CDR2 reads SNEGSKA (reference sequence). The V and J ends lost 6 bases and 7 bases respectively, with 10 bases between them. CDR3 length: 11 residues. The CDR3 is CSAQRWNEQFF. The CDR3 DNA is TGCAGTGCCCAGAGGTGGAATGAGCAGTTCTTC.

Only a few counts were recorded for this clonotype. The chain has TRBV7-6 and TRBJ2-7; tentative D call: TRBD1 (6 bases). The CDR3 covers 15 residues. The germline V gene encodes CDR1 SGHVS and CDR2 FNYEAQ. V gave up 2 bases and J gave up 0 bases, with 11 bases separating them. The CDR3 is CASSLRGSSSYEQYF. The CDR3 DNA sequence: TGTGCCAGCAGCTTAAGGGGGAGTAGCTCCTACGAGCAGTACTTC.

This clonotype was observed at least ten times. The chain recombines TRBV7-2 with TRBJ2-7; either TRBD1 or TRBD2 may supply D (5 bases each). This CDR3 region has 14 residues. In germline, CDR1 is SGHTA, CDR2 FQGNSA. Trimming left V 4 bases short and J 1 base short, with 11 bases between. The CDR3 loop is CASSSPGRSYEQYF. The CDR3 DNA sequence: TGTGCCAGCAGCTCGCCGGGACGGTCCTACGAGCAGTACTTC.

This clonotype was counted a few times. The chain uses TRBV27 and TRBJ2-4, with D perhaps matching TRBD1 (7 bases). CDR1 is MNHEY, CDR2 SMNVEV, per germline (reference sequence). The ends were cut back, 4 bases at V and 4 bases at J, with 14 bases in the middle. There are 15 residues in the CDR3. CDR3 sequence reads: CASSWGVGQKNIQYF. The DNA for the CDR3 is TGTGCCAGCAGTTGGGGGGTGGGACAGAAAAACATTCAGTACTTC.

The V and J genes are TRBV24-1 and TRBJ2-5; 10 nucleotides agree with TRBD2. The CDR3 sequence is 18 residues long. Germline values: CDR1 KGHDR, CDR2 SFDVKD. J lost 2 bases, V lost 5 bases, and 13 bases had no gene match. CDR3 bases: TGTGCCACCAGTGGTTGGACTAGCGGTCGTAATCATCAAGAGACCCAGTACTTC. Translated, it gives CATSGWTSGRNHQETQYF.

This chain uses TRBV7-8 with TRBJ2-1, with a possible D match to TRBD2 (6 bases). V dropped 4 bases and J dropped 6 bases, with 31 bases sitting between them. Per germline, CDR1 SGHVS and CDR2 FQNEAQ. CDR3 size: 20 residues. This CDR3 is CASSSSRLRLVGGRFNEQFF. DNA of the CDR3: TGTGCCAGCAGCTCGAGCCGGTTGAGACTAGTGGGGGGACGTTTCAATGAGCAGTTCTTC.